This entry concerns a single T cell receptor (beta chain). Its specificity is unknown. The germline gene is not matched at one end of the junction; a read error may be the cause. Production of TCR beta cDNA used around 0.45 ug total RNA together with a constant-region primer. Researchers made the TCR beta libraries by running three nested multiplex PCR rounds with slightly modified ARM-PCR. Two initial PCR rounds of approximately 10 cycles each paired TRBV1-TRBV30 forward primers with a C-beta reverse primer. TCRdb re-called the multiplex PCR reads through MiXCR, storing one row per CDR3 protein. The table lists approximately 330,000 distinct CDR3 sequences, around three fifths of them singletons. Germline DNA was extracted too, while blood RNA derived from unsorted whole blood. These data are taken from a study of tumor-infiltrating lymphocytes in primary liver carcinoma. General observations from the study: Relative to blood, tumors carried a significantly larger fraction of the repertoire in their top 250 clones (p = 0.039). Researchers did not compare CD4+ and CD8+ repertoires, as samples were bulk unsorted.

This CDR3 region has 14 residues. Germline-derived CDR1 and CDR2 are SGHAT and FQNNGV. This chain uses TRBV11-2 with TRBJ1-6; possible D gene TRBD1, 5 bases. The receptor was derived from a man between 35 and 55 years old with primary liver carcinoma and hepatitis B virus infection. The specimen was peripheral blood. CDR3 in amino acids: CTSSFPREGSPLHF. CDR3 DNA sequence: TGTACCAGCAGCTTTCCCAGGGAAGGGTCACCCCTCCATTTT.